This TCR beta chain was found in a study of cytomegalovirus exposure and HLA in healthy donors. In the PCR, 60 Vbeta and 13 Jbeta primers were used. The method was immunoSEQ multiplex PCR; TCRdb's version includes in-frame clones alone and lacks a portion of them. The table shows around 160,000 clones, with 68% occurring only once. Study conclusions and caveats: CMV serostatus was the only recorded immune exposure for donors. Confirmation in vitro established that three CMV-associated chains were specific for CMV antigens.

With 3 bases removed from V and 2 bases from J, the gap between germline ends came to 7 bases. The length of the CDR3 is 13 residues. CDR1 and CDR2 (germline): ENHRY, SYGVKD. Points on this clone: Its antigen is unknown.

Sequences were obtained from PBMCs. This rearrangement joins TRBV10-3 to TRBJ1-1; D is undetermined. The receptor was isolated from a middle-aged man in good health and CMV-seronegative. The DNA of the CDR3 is TGTGCCATCAGTGATATGTCTAACACTGAAGCTTTCTTT. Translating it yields CAISDMSNTEAFF.